Each of the 15 T cell receptor beta chains below was sequenced from the same sample in a study of shared clonotypes between healthy human individuals. In the naive CD8 group, cells lacked CD45RO and were positively selected for CCR7, so terminally differentiated effector memory CD45RA+ cells were left out. The data were produced by immunoSEQ multiplex PCR, yet TCRdb's version contains in-frame clones alone and is incomplete. The sample carries around 2,000,000 clones, about 95% recorded once. Input material: naive CD8+ T cells sorted from blood. All receptors derive from a man aged 18 to 29 in good health.

The V and J genes are TRBV6-1 and TRBJ1-6; 8 nucleotides line up with TRBD1. Germline trimming cut 1 base from V and 2 bases from J; bases unmatched to any gene: 1. CDR3 length: 16 amino acids. The germline V gene encodes CDR1 MNHNS and CDR2 SASEGT. The CDR3 protein is CASSEGTGTYNSPLHF. CDR3 DNA sequence: TGTGCCAGCAGTGAAGGGACAGGGACCTATAATTCACCCCTCCACTTT.

V and J are TRBV7-8 and TRBJ2-7; 8 nucleotides agree with TRBD1. The V segment lost 8 bases and the J segment 0 bases; nucleotides outside the gene matches: 3. The CDR3 runs to 13 residues. Germline V gene data show CDR1 as SGHVS and CDR2 as FQNEAQ. The DNA for the CDR3 is TGTGCCAGCGGGGACAGGCACTCCTACGAGCAGTACTTC. It specifies CASGDRHSYEQYF.

The chain links TRBV6-6 to TRBJ2-7; tentative D call: TRBD1 (5 bases). Per the germline V gene, CDR1 is MNHNY and CDR2 is SVGAGI (reference sequence). V was trimmed by 5 bases and J by 2 bases, leaving 13 bases between them. This CDR3 contains 14 residues. The CDR3 sequence is CASSPDSTPYEQYF. For the CDR3, the DNA is TGTGCCAGCAGTCCCGACAGTACTCCCTACGAGCAGTACTTC.

This clone was found a few times. V gene TRBV19 combines with J gene TRBJ1-1; D is undetermined. V was clipped by 3 bases and J by 1 base, with 18 bases between them. CDR1 and CDR2 (germline): LNHDA, SQIVND (reference sequence). The CDR3 is 17 residues long. Here the CDR3 reads CASSIGQVGRGNTEAFF. CDR3 sequence (DNA): TGTGCCAGTAGTATCGGGCAGGTGGGCCGGGGGAACACTGAAGCTTTCTTT.

The chain has TRBV27 and TRBJ2-3, with TRBD2 matching 10 bases. Germline CDR1 and CDR2: MNHEY and SMNVEV (reference sequence). The junction had 6 bases not matched to a gene; V was cut back by 4 bases and J by 2 bases. The CDR3 length is 16 residues. The CDR3 region has the DNA TGTGCCAGCAGTTCCACACTAGCGGGGCTCACAGATACGCAGTATTTT. Its protein is CASSSTLAGLTDTQYF.

The chain links TRBV29-1 to TRBJ1-1; unclear D gene. CDR3 size: 14 residues. Germline CDR1 is SQVTM and CDR2 is ANQGSEA. V lost 4 bases and J 1 base, leaving 13 bases between the germline ends. CDR3 sequence: CSVGRHRWNTEAFF. The CDR3 bases are TGCAGCGTTGGGCGCCATCGTTGGAACACTGAAGCTTTCTTT.

The chain recombines TRBV6-5 with TRBJ1-5, with TRBD1 identical over 7 bases. V was pared by 4 bases and J by 5 bases, with 8 bases of the junction left unmatched. This CDR3 has 15 amino acids. Per the germline V gene, CDR1 is MNHEY and CDR2 is SVGAGI. CDR3 loop: CASSWGQFGDQPQHF. The CDR3 DNA reads as TGTGCCAGCAGTTGGGGACAGTTCGGGGATCAGCCCCAGCATTTT.

This chain uses TRBV9 with TRBJ2-7; TRBD2 agrees at 7 bases. Trimming cost V 0 bases and J 3 bases; bases outside gene matches: 9. Per the germline V gene, CDR1 is SGDLS and CDR2 is YYNGEE. The length of the CDR3 is 16 residues. Here the CDR3 reads CASSVGLSGADYEQYF. The DNA of the CDR3 is TGTGCCAGCAGCGTAGGTCTCAGCGGGGCAGACTACGAGCAGTACTTC.

The DNA of the CDR3 is TGTGCCAGCTCGACCGAAGGGGTAAACAATGAGCAGTTCTTC. Amino acids: CASSTEGVNNEQFF. This chain connects TRBV6-5 to TRBJ2-1; D is perhaps TRBD1 (5 bases). Germline V gene data show CDR1 as MNHEY and CDR2 as SVGAGI. Deletions cut 8 bases from V and 5 bases from J, with 16 bases between. The CDR3 sequence is 14 residues long.

The rearrangement links TRBV6-5 to TRBJ2-6, with D unresolved. V gave up 5 bases and J gave up 4 bases, with 3 bases separating them. CDR3 length: 12 residues. From germline, CDR1 is MNHEY and CDR2 SVGAGI. The CDR3 spells CASSGGANVLTF. CDR3 nucleotide sequence: TGTGCCAGCAGTGGGGGGGCCAACGTCCTGACTTTC.

The CDR3, as DNA: TGTGCCAGCAGTGAAGGGGAGGGAGCGGGAGGAGCTTTCTTT. This encodes CASSEGEGAGGAFF. V and J are TRBV2 and TRBJ1-1; D gene uncertain. Germline V CDR1 and CDR2: SNHLY, FYNNEI. The CDR3 totals 14 residues. Trimming left V 1 base short and J 10 bases short, with 16 bases between.

This clone was seen once. The rearrangement links TRBV28 to TRBJ2-1; no clear D gene. In germline, CDR1 is MDHEN, CDR2 SYDVKM. The CDR3 contains 16 residues. The V end lost 3 bases, the J end lost 0 bases, and 12 bases lay between the germline ends. The CDR3 nucleotides read TGTGCCAGCAGTTTTTTACCAGCGTCCTCCTACAATGAGCAGTTCTTC. The encoded protein is CASSFLPASSYNEQFF.

The chain couples TRBV19 to TRBJ2-1; D ambiguous. The V gene lost 4 bases and the J gene lost 0 bases, with 13 bases spanning the gap. The CDR3 is 16 amino acids. The germline V gene has CDR1 LNHDA and CDR2 SQIVND (reference sequence). DNA for the CDR3: TGTGCCAGTAGTAGGGTGGGTGGAAGCTCCTACAATGAGCAGTTCTTC. Translated, it gives CASSRVGGSSYNEQFF.

This sequence joins TRBV6-1 and TRBJ2-3, with D perhaps TRBD2 (5 bases). CDR3 length: 15 residues. The V gene's germline CDR1 is MNHNS and CDR2 SASEGT. V shed 1 base and J shed 0 bases, with 8 bases lying between them. The chain's CDR3 is CASSEDGVSTDTQYF. The CDR3 region has the DNA TGTGCCAGCAGTGAAGACGGGGTTAGCACAGATACGCAGTATTTT.

This chain connects TRBV19 to TRBJ2-7, with 7 bases that match TRBD2. Germline loops: CDR1 LNHDA, CDR2 SQIVND (reference sequence). Trimming at V came to 3 bases and at J to 1 base, leaving 6 bases not matched to a gene. The CDR3 is 15 amino acids. The CDR3 reads CASSMGGAGSYEQYF. CDR3 coding DNA: TGTGCCAGTAGTATGGGAGGGGCCGGGTCCTACGAGCAGTACTTC.